What follows is one T cell receptor beta chain and its context. This record comes from a study of control samples from healthy donors and cancer patients. Germline V gene sequence: CDR1 SGHTS, CDR2 YDEGEE. With 0 bases removed from V and 2 bases from J, the gap between germline ends came to 2 bases. This CDR3 has 12 amino acids. Here immunoSEQ multiplex PCR was the method, and the copy in TCRdb shows in-frame clones only, minus some. The sample shows 95,000 to 100,000 clones, approximately 90% of them seen only once. The chain employs TRBV5-8 and TRBJ1-2, with D unclear. Sequencing used blood. The clonotype originates from a man aged 25-40 years in good health. DNA of the CDR3: TGTGCCAGCAGCTTGGGGAACTATGGCTACACCTTC. Its protein is CASSLGNYGYTF.